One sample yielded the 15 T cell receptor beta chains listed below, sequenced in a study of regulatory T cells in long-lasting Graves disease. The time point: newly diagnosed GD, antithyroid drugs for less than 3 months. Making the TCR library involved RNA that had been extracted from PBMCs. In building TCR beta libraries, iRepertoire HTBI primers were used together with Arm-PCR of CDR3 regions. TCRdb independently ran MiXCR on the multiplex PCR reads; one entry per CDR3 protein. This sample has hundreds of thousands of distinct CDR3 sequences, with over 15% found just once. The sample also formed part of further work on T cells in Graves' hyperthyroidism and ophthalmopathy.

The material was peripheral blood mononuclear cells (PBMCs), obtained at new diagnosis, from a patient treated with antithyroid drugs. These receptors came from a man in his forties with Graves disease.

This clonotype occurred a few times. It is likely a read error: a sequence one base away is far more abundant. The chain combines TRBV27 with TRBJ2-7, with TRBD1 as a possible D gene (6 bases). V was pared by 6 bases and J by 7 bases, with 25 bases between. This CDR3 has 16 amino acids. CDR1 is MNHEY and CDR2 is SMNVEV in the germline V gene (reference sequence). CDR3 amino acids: CASRLSPGHIYNEQYF. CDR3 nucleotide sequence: TGTGCCAGCAGACTATCACCGGGACACATCTACAATGAGCAGTACTTC.

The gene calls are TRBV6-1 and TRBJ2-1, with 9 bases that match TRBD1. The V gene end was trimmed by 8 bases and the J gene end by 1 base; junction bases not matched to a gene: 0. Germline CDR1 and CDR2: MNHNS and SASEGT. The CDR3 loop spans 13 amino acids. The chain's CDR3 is CASGQGSYNEQFF. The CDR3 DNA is TGTGCCAGCGGACAGGGGTCCTACAATGAGCAGTTCTTC.

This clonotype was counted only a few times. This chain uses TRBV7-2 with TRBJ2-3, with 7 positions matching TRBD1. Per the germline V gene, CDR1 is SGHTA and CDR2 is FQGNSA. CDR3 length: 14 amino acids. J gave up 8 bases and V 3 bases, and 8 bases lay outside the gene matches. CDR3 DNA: TGTGCCAGCAGCTTGGACACACGACAGGGTACGCAGTATTTT. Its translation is CASSLDTRQGTQYF.

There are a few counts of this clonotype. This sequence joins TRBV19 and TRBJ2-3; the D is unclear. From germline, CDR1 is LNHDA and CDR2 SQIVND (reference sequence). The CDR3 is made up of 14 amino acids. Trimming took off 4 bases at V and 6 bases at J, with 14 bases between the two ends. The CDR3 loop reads CASSTGEPADTQYF. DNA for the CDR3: TGTGCCAGTAGTACCGGAGAACCCGCGGATACGCAGTATTTT.

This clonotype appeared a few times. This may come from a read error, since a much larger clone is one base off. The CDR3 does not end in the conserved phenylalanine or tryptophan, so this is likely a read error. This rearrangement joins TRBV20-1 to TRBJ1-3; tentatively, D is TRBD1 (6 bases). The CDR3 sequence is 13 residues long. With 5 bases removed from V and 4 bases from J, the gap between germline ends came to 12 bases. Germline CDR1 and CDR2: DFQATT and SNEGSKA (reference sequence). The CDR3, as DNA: TGCAGTGCTCTCCGACAGGTCGGAAACACCATATATTCT. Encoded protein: CSALRQVGNTIYS.

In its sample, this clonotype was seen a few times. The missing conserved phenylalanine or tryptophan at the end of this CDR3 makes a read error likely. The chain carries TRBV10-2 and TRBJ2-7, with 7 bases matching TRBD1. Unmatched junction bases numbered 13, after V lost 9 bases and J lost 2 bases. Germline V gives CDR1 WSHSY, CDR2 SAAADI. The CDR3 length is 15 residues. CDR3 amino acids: CASWGAEQGTYEQYS. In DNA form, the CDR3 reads TGCGCCAGTTGGGGAGCGGAACAGGGGACCTACGAGCAGTACTCC.

Here the CDR3 DNA reads TGTGCCAGCAGCTTATTTAATTCACCCCTCCACTTT. This translates into CASSLFNSPLHF. The chain has TRBV7-2 and TRBJ1-6, with D hard to call. V dropped 2 bases and J dropped 6 bases, with 2 bases sitting between them. The length of the CDR3 is 12 residues. Looked up from germline, CDR1 is SGHTA and CDR2 is FQGNSA.

The CDR3 DNA follows: TGTGCCAGTAGGAGGAGTAGGGACAGCTCCGGTGAGCAGTTCTTC. This translates into CASRRSRDSSGEQFF. The rearrangement uses TRBV19 and TRBJ2-1; TRBD1 aligns across 7 bases. Losses at the gene ends were 6 bases for V and 9 bases for J; bases not matched to a gene: 14. Looked up from germline, CDR1 is LNHDA and CDR2 is SQIVND (reference sequence). This CDR3 region has 15 residues.

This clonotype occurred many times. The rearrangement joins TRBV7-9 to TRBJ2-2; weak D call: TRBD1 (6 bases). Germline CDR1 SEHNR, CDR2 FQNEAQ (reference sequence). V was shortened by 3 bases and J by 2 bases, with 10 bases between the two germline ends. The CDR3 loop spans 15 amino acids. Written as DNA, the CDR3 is TGTGCCAGCAGCTTTAGGACAGACAACACCGGGGAGCTGTTTTTT. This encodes CASSFRTDNTGELFF.

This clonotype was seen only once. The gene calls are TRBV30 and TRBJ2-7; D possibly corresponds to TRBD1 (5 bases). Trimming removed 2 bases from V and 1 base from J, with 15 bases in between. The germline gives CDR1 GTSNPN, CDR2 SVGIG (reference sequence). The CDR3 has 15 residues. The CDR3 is CAWSHWGRESYEQYF. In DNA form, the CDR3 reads TGTGCCTGGAGTCACTGGGGCAGGGAATCCTACGAGCAGTACTTC.

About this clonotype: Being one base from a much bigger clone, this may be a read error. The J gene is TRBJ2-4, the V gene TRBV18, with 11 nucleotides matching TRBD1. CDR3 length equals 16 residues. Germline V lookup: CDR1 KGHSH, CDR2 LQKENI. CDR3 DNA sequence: TGTGCCTGCTCACCGTCCGGGACAGGGGGTGGAAACATTCAGTACTTC. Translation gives CACSPSGTGGGNIQYF.

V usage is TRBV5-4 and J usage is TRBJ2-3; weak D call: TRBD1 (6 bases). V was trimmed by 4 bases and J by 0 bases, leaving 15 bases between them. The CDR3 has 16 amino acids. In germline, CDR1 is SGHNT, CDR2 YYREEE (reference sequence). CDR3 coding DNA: TGTGCCAGCAGCACCTCTGGACAGCGAAGCACAGATACGCAGTATTTT. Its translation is CASSTSGQRSTDTQYF.

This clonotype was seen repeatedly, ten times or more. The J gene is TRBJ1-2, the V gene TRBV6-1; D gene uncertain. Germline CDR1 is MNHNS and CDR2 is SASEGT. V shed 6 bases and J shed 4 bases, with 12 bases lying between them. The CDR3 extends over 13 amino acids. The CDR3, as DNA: TGTGCCAGCAGCGCAAGGGAGACCTATGGCTACACCTTC. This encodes CASSARETYGYTF.

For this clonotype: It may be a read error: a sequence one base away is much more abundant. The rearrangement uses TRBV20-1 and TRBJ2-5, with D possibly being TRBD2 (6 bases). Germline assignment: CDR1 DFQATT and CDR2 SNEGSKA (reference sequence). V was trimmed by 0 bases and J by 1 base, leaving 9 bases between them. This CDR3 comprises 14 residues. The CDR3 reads CSARDFGGQETQYF. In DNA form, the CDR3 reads TGCAGTGCTAGAGATTTCGGGGGCCAAGAGACCCAGTACTTC.

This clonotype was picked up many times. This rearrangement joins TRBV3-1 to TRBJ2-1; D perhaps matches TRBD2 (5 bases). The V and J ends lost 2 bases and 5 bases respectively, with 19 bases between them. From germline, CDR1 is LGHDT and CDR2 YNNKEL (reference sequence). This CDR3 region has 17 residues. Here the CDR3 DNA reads TGTGCCAGCAGCCAACTACAAGGGAGAGGCTGGAACAATGAGCAGTTCTTC. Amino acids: CASSQLQGRGWNNEQFF.